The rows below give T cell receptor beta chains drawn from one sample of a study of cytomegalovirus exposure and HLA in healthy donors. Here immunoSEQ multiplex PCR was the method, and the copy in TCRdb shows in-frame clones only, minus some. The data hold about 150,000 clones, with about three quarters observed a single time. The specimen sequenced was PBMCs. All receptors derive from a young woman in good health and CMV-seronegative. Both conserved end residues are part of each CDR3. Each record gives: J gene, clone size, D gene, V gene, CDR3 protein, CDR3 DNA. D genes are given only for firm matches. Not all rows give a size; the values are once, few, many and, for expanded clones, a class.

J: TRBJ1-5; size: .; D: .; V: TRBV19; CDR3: CASEGVNQPQHF; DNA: TGTGCCAGTGAGGGGGTGAATCAGCCCCAGCATTTT
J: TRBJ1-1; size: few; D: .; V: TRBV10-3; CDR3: CAIGVAGTGNTEAFF; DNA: TGTGCCATCGGGGTAGCCGGGACTGGGAACACTGAAGCTTTCTTT
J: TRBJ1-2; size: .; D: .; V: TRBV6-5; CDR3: CASRGQIYGYTF; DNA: TGTGCCAGCAGAGGACAGATCTATGGCTACACCTTC
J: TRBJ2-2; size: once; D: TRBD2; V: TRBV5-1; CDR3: CASSLVAGGPNGELFF; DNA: TGCGCCAGCAGCTTGGTAGCGGGGGGGCCAAACGGGGAGCTGTTTTTT
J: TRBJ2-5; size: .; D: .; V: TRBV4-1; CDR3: CASSQDDSKETQYF; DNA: TGCGCCAGCAGCCAAGACGACAGCAAAGAGACCCAGTACTTC
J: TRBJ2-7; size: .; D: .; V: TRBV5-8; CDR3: CASSLGPATTYYEQYF; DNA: TGTGCCAGCAGCTTGGGCCCAGCGACTACTTACTACGAGCAGTACTTC
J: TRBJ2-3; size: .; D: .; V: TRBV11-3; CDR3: CASSPVGGREDTQYF; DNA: TGTGCCAGCAGCCCTGTGGGGGGGCGGGAAGATACGCAGTATTTT
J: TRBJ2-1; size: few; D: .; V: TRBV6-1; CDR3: CASSEGGATYNEQFF; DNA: TGTGCCAGCAGTGAAGGTGGGGCGACCTACAATGAGCAGTTCTTC
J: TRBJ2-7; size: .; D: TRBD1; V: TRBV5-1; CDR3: CASSPTYRGQGQYF; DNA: TGCGCCAGCAGCCCCACCTACAGGGGCCAGGGGCAGTACTTC
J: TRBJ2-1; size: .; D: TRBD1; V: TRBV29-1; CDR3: CSVEDSEGQTFNEQFF; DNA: TGCAGCGTTGAAGATTCAGAGGGACAGACGTTCAATGAGCAGTTCTTC
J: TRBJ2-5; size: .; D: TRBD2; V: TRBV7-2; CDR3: CASSRTSGGAETQYF; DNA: TGTGCCAGCAGCCGGACTAGCGGGGGGGCAGAGACCCAGTACTTC
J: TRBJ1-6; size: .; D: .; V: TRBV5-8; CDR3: CASSLSGTKALHF; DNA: TGTGCCAGCAGCTTGTCGGGGACAAAGGCCCTCCACTTT
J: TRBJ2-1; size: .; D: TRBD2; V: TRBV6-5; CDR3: CASSPIAGRYNEQFF; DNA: TGTGCCAGCAGCCCTATAGCGGGGCGTTACAATGAGCAGTTCTTC
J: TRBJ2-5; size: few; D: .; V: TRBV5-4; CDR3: CATHRDRQETQYF; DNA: TGTGCCACCCACCGAGACAGGCAAGAGACCCAGTACTTC
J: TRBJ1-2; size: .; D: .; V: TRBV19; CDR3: CASSKGTSGYTF; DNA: TGTGCCAGTAGTAAAGGGACAAGTGGCTACACCTTC
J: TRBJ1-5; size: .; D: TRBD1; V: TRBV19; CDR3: CASSIETGGFQQPQHF; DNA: TGTGCCAGTAGTATAGAAACAGGGGGGTTCCAACAGCCCCAGCATTTT
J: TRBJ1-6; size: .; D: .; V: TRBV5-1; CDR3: CASSGTDNSPLHF; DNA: TGCGCCAGCAGCGGTACAGATAATTCACCCCTCCACTTT
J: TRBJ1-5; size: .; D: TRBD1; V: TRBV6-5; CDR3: CASGAGQANQPQHF; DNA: TGTGCCAGCGGTGCTGGACAGGCCAATCAGCCCCAGCATTTT
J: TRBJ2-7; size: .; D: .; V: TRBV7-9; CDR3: CASSLITPGYEQYF; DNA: TGTGCCAGCAGCTTAATAACACCAGGCTACGAGCAGTACTTC
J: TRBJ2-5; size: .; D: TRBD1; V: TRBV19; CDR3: CASSIGTAPPETQYF; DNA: TGTGCCAGTTCCATCGGGACAGCCCCTCCGGAGACCCAGTACTTC
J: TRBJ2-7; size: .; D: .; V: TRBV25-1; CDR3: CATGARLSYEQYF; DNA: TGTGCCACCGGAGCGCGACTCTCCTACGAGCAGTACTTC
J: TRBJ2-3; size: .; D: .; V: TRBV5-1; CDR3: CASSLAGVIGTDTQYF; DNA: TGCGCCAGCAGCTTGGCAGGCGTGATTGGCACAGATACGCAGTATTTT
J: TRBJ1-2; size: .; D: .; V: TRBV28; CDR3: CASTSGLRGYTF; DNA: TGTGCCAGCACCTCAGGACTACGGGGCTACACCTTC
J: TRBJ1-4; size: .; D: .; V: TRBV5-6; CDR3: CASSLERNEKLFF; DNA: TGTGCCAGCAGCTTGGAGAGAAATGAAAAACTGTTTTTT
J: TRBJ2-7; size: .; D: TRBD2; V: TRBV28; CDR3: CASSAPGGSGGLAYEQYF; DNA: TGTGCCAGCAGTGCCCCCGGTGGTAGCGGGGGCCTGGCCTACGAGCAGTACTTC
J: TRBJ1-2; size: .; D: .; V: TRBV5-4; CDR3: CASSLDVSVRGYTF; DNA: TGTGCCAGCAGCTTGGACGTGTCGGTTCGAGGCTACACCTTC
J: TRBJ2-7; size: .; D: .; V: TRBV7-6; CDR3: CASSSPLQGTYEQYF; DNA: TGTGCCAGCAGCTCCCCCCTACAGGGCACCTACGAGCAGTACTTC
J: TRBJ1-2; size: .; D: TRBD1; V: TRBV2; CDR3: CASTADRENYGYTF; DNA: TGTGCCAGCACCGCGGACAGGGAGAACTATGGCTACACCTTC
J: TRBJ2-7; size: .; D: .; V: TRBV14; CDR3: CASSQDLRGRGQYF; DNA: TGTGCCAGCAGCCAAGATCTTCGAGGGAGAGGGCAGTACTTC
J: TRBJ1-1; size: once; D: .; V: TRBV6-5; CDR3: CASRLQGMNTEAFF; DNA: TGTGCCAGCAGGCTACAGGGCATGAACACTGAAGCTTTCTTT
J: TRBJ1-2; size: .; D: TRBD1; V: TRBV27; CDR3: CASSSWTGKGYTF; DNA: TGTGCCAGCAGTTCCTGGACAGGGAAAGGCTACACCTTC
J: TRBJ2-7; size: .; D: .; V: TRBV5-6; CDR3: CASSLNQGQYSYEQYF; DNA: TGTGCCAGCAGCTTGAATCAAGGACAGTATTCCTACGAGCAGTACTTC
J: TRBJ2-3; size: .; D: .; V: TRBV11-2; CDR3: CASSLVAGTQYF; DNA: TGTGCCAGCAGCTTGGTTGCAGGAACGCAGTATTTT
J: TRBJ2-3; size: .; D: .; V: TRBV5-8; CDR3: CASSREYRTDTQYF; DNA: TGTGCCAGCAGCCGAGAATACCGCACAGATACGCAGTATTTT
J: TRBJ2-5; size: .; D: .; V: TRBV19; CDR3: CASSIRRGRETQYF; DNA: TGTGCCAGTAGTATACGGAGGGGGCGAGAGACCCAGTACTTC
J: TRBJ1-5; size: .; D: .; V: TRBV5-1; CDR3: CASSLAGNNQPQHF; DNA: TGCGCCAGCAGCTTGGCAGGGAACAATCAGCCCCAGCATTTT
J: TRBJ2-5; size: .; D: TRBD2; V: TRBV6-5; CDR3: CASSTSGGKETQYF; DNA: TGTGCCAGCTCGACTAGCGGGGGAAAAGAGACCCAGTACTTC
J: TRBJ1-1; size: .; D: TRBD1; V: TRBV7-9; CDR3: CASSFGQGLDTEAFF; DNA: TGTGCCAGCAGCTTTGGACAGGGTTTGGACACTGAAGCTTTCTTT
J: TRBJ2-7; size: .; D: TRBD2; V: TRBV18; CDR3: CASSPTSAPYEQYF; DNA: TGTGCCAGCTCACCGACTAGCGCACCCTACGAGCAGTACTTC
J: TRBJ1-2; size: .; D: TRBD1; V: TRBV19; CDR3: CASSMNRGNYGYTF; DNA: TGTGCCAGTAGTATGAACAGGGGAAACTATGGCTACACCTTC